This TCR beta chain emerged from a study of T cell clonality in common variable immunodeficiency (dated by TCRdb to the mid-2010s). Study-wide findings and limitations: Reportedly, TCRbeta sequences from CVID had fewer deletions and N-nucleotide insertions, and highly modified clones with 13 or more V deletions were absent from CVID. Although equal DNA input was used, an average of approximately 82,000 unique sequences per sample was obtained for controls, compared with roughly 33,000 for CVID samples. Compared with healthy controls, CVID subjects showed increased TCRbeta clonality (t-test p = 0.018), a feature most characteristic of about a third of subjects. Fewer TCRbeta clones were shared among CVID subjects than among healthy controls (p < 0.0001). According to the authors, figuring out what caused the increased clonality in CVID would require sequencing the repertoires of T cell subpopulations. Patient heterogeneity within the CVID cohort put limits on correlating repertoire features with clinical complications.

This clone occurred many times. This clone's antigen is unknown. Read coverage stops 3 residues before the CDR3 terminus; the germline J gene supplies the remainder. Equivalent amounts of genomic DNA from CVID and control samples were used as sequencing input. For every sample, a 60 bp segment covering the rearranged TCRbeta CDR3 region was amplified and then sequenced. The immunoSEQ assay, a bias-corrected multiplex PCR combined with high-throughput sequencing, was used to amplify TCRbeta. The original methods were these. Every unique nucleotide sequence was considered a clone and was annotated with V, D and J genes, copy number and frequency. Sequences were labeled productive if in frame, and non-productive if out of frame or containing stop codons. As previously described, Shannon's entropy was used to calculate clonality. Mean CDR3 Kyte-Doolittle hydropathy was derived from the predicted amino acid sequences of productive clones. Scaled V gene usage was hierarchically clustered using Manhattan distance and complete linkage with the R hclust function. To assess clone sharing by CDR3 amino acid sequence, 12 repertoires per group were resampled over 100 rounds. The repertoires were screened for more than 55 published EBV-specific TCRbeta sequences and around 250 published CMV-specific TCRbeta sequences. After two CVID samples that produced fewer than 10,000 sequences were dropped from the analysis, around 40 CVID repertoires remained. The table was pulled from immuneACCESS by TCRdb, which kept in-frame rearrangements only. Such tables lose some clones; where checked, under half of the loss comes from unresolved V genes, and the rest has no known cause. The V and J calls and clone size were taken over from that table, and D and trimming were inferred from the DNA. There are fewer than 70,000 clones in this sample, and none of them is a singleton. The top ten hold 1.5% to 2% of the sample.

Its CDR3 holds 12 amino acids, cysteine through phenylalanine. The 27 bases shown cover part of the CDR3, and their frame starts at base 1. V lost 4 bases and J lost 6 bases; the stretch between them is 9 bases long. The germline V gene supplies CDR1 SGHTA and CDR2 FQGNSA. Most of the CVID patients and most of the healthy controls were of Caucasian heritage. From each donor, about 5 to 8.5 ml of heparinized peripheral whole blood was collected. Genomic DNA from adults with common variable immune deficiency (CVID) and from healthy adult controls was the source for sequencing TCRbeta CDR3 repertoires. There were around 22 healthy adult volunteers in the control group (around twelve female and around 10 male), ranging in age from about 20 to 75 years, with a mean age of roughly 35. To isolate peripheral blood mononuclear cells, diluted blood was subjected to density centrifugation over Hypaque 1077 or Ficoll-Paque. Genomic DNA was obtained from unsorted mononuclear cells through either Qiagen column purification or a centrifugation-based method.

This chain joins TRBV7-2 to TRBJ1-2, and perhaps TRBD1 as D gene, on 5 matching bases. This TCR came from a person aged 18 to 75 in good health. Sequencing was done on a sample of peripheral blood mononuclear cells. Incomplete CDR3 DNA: TGTGCCAGCAGCTATCGGACAAATGGC. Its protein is CASSYRTNG. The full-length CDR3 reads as CASSYRTNGYTF.